The source of this T cell receptor beta chain is a study of cytomegalovirus exposure and HLA in healthy donors. Germline V gene lookup returns CDR1 MNHEY and CDR2 SMNVEV (reference sequence). Losses at the gene ends were 2 bases for V and 2 bases for J; bases not matched to a gene: 8. The CDR3 sequence is 16 residues long. With regard to this clone: Its antigen remains unknown.

A multiplex PCR was run with 60 Vbeta primers and 13 Jbeta primers. Repertoires were generated with immunoSEQ multiplex PCR, while TCRdb's copy carries only in-frame clones and drops some. The table counts around 140,000 clones; 1.5% to 2% lies in the top ten. Notes on the study in general: Within the data, a cluster of highly shared sequence variants was likely a sequencing artifact.

The receptor was isolated from a woman in her 40s in good health and CMV-seropositive. V and J are TRBV27 and TRBJ2-7; TRBD2 matches at 8 bases. The sample consisted of PBMCs. The CDR3, as DNA: TGTGCCAGCAGTTTAAAAGCGGGAGATGACCCCTACGAGCAGTACTTC. It yields the protein CASSLKAGDDPYEQYF.